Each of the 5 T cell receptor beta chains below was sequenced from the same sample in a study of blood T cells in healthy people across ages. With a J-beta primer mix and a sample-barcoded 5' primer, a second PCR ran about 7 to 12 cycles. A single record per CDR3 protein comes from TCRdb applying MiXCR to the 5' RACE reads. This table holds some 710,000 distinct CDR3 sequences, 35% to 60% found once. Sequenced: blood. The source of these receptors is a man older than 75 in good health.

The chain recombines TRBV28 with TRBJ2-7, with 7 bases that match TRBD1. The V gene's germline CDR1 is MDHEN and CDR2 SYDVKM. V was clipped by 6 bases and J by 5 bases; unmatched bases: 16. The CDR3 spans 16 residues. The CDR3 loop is CASRTKGPTGVNEQYF. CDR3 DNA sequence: TGTGCCAGCAGAACCAAAGGCCCTACAGGGGTCAACGAGCAGTACTTC. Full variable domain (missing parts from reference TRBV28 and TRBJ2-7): DVKVTQSSRYLVKRTGEKVFLECVQDMDHENMFWYRQDPGLGLRLIYFSYDVKMKEKGDIPEGYSVSREKKERFSLILESASTNQTSMYLCASRTKGPTGVNEQYFGPGTRLTVT.

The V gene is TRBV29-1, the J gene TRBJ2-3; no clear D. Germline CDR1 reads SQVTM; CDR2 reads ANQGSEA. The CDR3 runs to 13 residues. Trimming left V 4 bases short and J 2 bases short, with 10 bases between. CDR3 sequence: CSVAQLSTDTQYF. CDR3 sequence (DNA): TGCAGCGTTGCGCAGCTATCCACAGATACGCAGTATTTT.

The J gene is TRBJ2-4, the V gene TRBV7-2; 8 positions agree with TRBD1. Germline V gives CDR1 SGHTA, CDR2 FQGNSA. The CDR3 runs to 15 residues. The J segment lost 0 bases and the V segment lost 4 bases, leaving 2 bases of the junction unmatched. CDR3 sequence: CASSSQGGAKNIQYF. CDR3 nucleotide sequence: TGTGCCAGCAGCTCACAGGGGGGAGCCAAAAACATTCAGTACTTC.

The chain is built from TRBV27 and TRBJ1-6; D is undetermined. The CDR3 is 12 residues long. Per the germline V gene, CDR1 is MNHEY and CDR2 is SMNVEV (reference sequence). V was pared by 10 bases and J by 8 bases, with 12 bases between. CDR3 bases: TGTGCCACCTCAAGTAATCATTCACCCCTCCACTTT. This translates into CATSSNHSPLHF.

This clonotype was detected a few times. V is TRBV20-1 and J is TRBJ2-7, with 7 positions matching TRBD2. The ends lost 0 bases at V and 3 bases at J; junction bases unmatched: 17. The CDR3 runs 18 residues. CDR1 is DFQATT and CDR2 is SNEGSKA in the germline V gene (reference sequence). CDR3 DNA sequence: TGCAGTGCTAGAGATCGGGTGGCGGGGGTAAACCGGCGCTACGAGCAGTACTTC. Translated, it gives CSARDRVAGVNRRYEQYF.